The sequence of this T cell receptor (beta chain) was determined in a study of shared clonotypes between healthy human individuals. The method was immunoSEQ multiplex PCR; TCRdb's version includes in-frame clones alone and lacks a portion of them. The sample has roughly 490,000 clones; roughly four fifths are singletons. The CDR3 is made up of 14 amino acids. V shed 6 bases and J shed 1 base, with 10 bases lying between them. Per the germline V gene, CDR1 is SGHTA and CDR2 is FQGNSA. The sequenced material came from PBMCs. The chain employs TRBV7-2 and TRBJ1-3; D is uncertain. The receptor comes from a middle-aged woman in good health. Some clones in this sample may be carry-over from other donors' samples. CDR3 residues: CASRIFGSGNTIYF. The CDR3 DNA sequence: TGTGCCAGCAGGATATTTGGGTCTGGAAACACCATATATTTT. The entire variable domain, with the rest obtained from reference TRBV7-2 and TRBJ1-3, is as follows: GAGVSQSPSNKVTEKGKDVELRCDPISGHTALYWYRQSLGQGLEFLIYFQGNSAPDKSGLPSDRFSAERTGGSVSTLTIQRTQQEDSAVYLCASRIFGSGNTIYFGEGSWLTVV.